This note documents a single T cell receptor beta chain sequence. Its antigen is currently unknown. It was with 60 Vbeta and 13 Jbeta primers that the PCR ran. Repertoires were generated with immunoSEQ multiplex PCR, while TCRdb's copy carries only in-frame clones and drops some. Of around 160,000 clones listed, approximately 80% are singletons. This sample stems from a study of cytomegalovirus exposure and HLA in healthy donors. Background on the study: Early release data held approximately 81 million unique TCRs from HLA-typed donors. Study-level findings and limits: Productive status was seen about 87% or about 30% of the time for most TCR beta V segments in an earlier analysis.

The CDR3 spans 12 residues. V was trimmed by 7 bases and J by 1 base, leaving 8 bases between them. Germline V gives CDR1 SGHTA, CDR2 FQGTGA. The chain has TRBV7-3 and TRBJ2-7; no clear D. This clonotype was obtained from a male donor in good health and CMV-seronegative. The material sequenced was PBMCs. CDR3 nucleotides: TGTGCCAGCAACCAGTGGTCCTACGAGCAGTACTTC. Translating it yields CASNQWSYEQYF.